Listed here are 15 T cell receptor beta chains from one sample, sequenced in a study of blood T cell repertoires in COVID-19. Data came from immunoSEQ multiplex PCR; TCRdb stores just in-frame clones and leaves some out. The sample comprises roughly 170,000 clones, 75% to 80% of which are singletons, and 26% rests with the top ten. Material for sequencing was peripheral blood. These receptors originate from a woman aged 65 to 85 with acute or convalescent COVID-19.

The J gene is TRBJ2-7, the V gene TRBV10-3, with 8 bases fitting TRBD1. V shed 8 bases and J 2 bases; nucleotides not matched to a gene: 2. The germline V gene encodes CDR1 ENHRY and CDR2 SYGVKD. The CDR3 length is 12 residues. The CDR3 DNA is TGTGCCATCGGGGACAGGACCTACGAGCAGTACTTC. Its protein is CAIGDRTYEQYF.

The V gene is TRBV6-5, the J gene TRBJ2-7, with D uncertain. CDR1 and CDR2 from the germline V gene are MNHEY and SVGAGI. The CDR3 consists of 14 residues. Trimming left V 0 bases short and J 7 bases short, with 13 bases between. This chain's CDR3 is CASSYSGSGREQYF. CDR3 DNA: TGTGCCAGCAGTTACTCTGGGTCAGGCCGGGAGCAGTACTTC.

The chain combines TRBV6-5 with TRBJ1-4, with D perhaps matching TRBD1 (6 bases). The length of the CDR3 is 12 residues. Looked up from germline, CDR1 is MNHEY and CDR2 is SVGAGI. The CDR3 spells CAAGQIIEKLFF. The CDR3 DNA reads as TGTGCAGCAGGACAGATTATTGAAAAACTGTTTTTT.

The chain's CDR3 is CASSPGLVYNEQFF. CDR3 sequence (DNA): TGCGCCAGCAGCCCCGGACTAGTGTACAATGAGCAGTTCTTC. The chain joins TRBV5-1 to TRBJ2-1; the match to TRBD2 covers 7 bases. Germline V gene data show CDR1 as SGHRS and CDR2 as YFSETQ. V shed 4 bases, J shed 4 bases, and the junction held 5 bases outside the gene matches. The CDR3 has 14 amino acids.

The chain recombines TRBV10-3 with TRBJ1-1; 8 nucleotides line up with TRBD1. CDR3 length: 14 residues. Germline-derived CDR1 and CDR2 are ENHRY and SYGVKD. The trim removed 5 bases at V and 2 bases at J, leaving 4 bases unmatched. The CDR3 sequence: CAISTGQGNTEAFF. CDR3 sequence (DNA): TGTGCCATCAGTACCGGACAGGGAAACACTGAAGCTTTCTTT.

This sequence joins TRBV5-8 and TRBJ1-3; D is unresolved. From germline, CDR1 is SGHTS and CDR2 YDEGEE. The CDR3 is 13 residues long. The V end was cut by 1 base, the J end by 4 bases, with 6 bases between. The chain's CDR3 is CASSLRGGNTIYF. CDR3 bases: TGTGCCAGCAGCTTGAGAGGGGGAAACACCATATATTTT.

Ten or more counts support this clone. The rearrangement joins TRBV9 to TRBJ2-3; 13 bases fit TRBD2. V trimming: 3 bases; J trimming: 2 bases; junction bases outside the gene matches: 12. The CDR3 is 19 amino acids. Germline V gives CDR1 SGDLS, CDR2 YYNGEE. CDR3 region: CASSETSGRARWATDTQYF. The DNA for the CDR3 is TGTGCCAGCAGCGAAACTAGCGGGAGGGCCAGGTGGGCCACAGATACGCAGTATTTT. Full variable domain (outside the CDR3, taken from reference TRBV9 and TRBJ2-3): DSGVTQTPKHLITATGQRVTLRCSPRSGDLSVYWYQQSLDQGLQFLIQYYNGEERAKGNILERFSAQQFPDLHSELNLSSLELGDSALYFCASSETSGRARWATDTQYFGPGTRLTVL.

In this sample, this clone turned up once. The chain carries TRBV30 and TRBJ2-7; no reliable D call. This CDR3 region has 11 residues. Per germline, CDR1 GTSNPN and CDR2 SVGIG (reference sequence). With 3 bases removed from V and 3 bases from J, the gap between germline ends came to 6 bases. CDR3 sequence: CAWSLFYEQYF. CDR3 bases: TGTGCCTGGAGCCTGTTCTACGAGCAGTACTTC.

The rearrangement uses TRBV9 and TRBJ2-5; 9 bases align to TRBD1. The trim removed 4 bases at V and 5 bases at J, leaving 9 bases unmatched. CDR3 length: 15 residues. The germline CDR1 and CDR2 sequences are SGDLS and YYNGEE. DNA for the CDR3: TGTGCCAGCAGCCCACGGGACAGGGTCCTGGAGACCCAGTACTTC. It yields the protein CASSPRDRVLETQYF.

This clone was recorded once. This chain joins TRBV5-4 and TRBJ1-1; 7 nucleotides line up with TRBD1. The CDR3 spans 16 residues. Germline V gene sequence: CDR1 SGHNT, CDR2 YYREEE (reference sequence). V shed 4 bases and J 1 base; nucleotides not matched to a gene: 10. CDR3 DNA sequence: TGTGCCAGCAGCCAAGGGACAGATTTGCCGAACACTGAAGCTTTCTTT. Translated, it gives CASSQGTDLPNTEAFF.

J is TRBJ1-1 and V is TRBV5-1, with TRBD1 matching over 8 bases. Germline values: CDR1 SGHRS, CDR2 YFSETQ. The CDR3 length is 14 residues. The junction had 3 bases not matched to a gene; V was cut back by 1 base and J by 4 bases. This CDR3 reads CASSLQDRATEAFF. The CDR3 DNA sequence: TGCGCCAGCAGCTTGCAGGACAGGGCCACTGAAGCTTTCTTT.

The chain links TRBV3-1 (or the pseudogene TRBV3-2) to TRBJ2-1; 8 bases fit TRBD1. The ends lost 4 bases at V and 1 base at J; junction bases unmatched: 9. Per germline, CDR1 LGHDT and CDR2 YNNKEL (reference sequence). The length of the CDR3 is 17 residues. CDR3: CASSPGTGSGSYNEQFF. The CDR3 DNA reads TGTGCCAGCAGCCCAGGGACAGGATCGGGGTCCTACAATGAGCAGTTCTTC.

This rearrangement joins TRBV7-8 to TRBJ2-4; tentatively, D is TRBD2 (6 bases). The CDR3 totals 14 residues. The germline gives CDR1 SGHVS, CDR2 FQNEAQ. With 5 bases removed from V and 6 bases from J, the gap between germline ends came to 14 bases. The CDR3 loop is CASSGRRGGNIQYF. In DNA form, the CDR3 reads TGTGCCAGCAGCGGCCGAAGGGGAGGAAACATTCAGTACTTC.

V and J are TRBV6-5 and TRBJ1-1; no firm D call. This CDR3 is 13 amino acids long. Per germline, CDR1 MNHEY and CDR2 SVGAGI. V shed 6 bases and J shed 0 bases, with 8 bases lying between them. DNA for the CDR3: TGTGCCAGCAGACACCCCATGAACACTGAAGCTTTCTTT. Its translation: CASRHPMNTEAFF.

The gene calls are TRBV30 and TRBJ1-2; D is undetermined. This CDR3 is 14 amino acids long. CDR1 GTSNPN and CDR2 SVGIG come from the germline V gene (reference sequence). Trimming took off 2 bases at V and 4 bases at J, with 14 bases between the two ends. The CDR3 loop is CAWSSDHGSYGYTF. In DNA form, the CDR3 reads TGTGCCTGGAGTTCCGACCATGGGAGCTATGGCTACACCTTC.